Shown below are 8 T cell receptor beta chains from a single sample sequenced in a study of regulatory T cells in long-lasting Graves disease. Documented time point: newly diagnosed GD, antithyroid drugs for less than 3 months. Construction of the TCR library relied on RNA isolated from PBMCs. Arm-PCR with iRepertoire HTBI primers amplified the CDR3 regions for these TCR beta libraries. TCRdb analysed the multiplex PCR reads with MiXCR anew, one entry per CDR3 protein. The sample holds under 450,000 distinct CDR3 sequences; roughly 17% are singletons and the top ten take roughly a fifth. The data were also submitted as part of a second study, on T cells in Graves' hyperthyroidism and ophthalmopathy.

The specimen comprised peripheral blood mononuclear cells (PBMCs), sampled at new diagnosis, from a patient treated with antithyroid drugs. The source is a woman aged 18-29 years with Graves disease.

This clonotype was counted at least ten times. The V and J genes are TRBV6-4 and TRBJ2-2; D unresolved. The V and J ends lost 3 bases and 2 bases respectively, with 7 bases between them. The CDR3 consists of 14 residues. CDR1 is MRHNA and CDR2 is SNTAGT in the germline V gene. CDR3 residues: CASSDRDNTGELFF. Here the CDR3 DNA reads TGTGCCAGCAGTGATAGGGATAACACCGGGGAGCTGTTTTTT.

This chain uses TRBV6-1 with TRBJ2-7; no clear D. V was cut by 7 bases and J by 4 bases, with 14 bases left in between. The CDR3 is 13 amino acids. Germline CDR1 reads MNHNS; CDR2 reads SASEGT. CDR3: CASTGRWGYEQYF. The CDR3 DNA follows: TGTGCCAGCACTGGACGGTGGGGTTACGAGCAGTACTTC.

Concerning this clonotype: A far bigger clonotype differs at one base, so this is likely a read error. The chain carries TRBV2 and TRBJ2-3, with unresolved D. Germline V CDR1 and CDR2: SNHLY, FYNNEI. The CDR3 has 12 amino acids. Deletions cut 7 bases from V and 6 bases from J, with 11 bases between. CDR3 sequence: CASTPDMDTQYF. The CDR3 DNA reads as TGTGCCAGCACCCCAGACATGGATACGCAGTATTTT.

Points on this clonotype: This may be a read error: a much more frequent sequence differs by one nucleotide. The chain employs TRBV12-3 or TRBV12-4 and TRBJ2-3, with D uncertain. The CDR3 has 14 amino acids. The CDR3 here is CASRPGDFTDMQYF. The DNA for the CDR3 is TGTGCCAGCAGACCTGGGGATTTCACAGATATGCAGTATTTT.

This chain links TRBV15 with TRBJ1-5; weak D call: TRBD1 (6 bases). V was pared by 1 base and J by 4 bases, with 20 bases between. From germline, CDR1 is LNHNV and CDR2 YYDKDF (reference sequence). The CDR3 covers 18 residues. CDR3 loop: CATSRGSGGGPVNQPQHF. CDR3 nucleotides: TGTGCCACCAGCAGAGGCTCTGGGGGGGGCCCCGTGAATCAGCCCCAGCATTTT.

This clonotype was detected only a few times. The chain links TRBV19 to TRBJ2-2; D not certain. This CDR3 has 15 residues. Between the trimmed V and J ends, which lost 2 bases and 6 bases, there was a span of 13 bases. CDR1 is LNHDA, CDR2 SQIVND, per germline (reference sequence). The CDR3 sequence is CASSIRGLAPGELFF. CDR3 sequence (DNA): TGTGCCAGTAGTATAAGAGGCCTCGCGCCCGGGGAGCTGTTTTTT.

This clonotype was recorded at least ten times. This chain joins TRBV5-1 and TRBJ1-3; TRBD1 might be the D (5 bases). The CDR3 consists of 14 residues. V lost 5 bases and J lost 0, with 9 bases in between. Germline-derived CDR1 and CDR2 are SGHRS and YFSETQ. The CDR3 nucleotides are TGCGCCAGCAGTCCAGGGCTCTCTGGAAACACCATATATTTT. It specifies CASSPGLSGNTIYF.

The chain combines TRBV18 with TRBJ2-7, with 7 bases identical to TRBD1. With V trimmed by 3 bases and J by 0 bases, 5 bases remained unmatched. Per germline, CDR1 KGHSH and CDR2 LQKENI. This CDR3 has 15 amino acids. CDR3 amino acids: CASSPGTVSSYEQYF. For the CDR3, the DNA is TGTGCCAGCTCACCCGGGACAGTGAGCTCCTACGAGCAGTACTTC.